This TCR beta chain was sequenced during a study of T cell changes during pregnancy in multiple sclerosis. Assay: immunoSEQ multiplex PCR; the TCRdb copy retains only in-frame clones and omits some. Altogether tens of thousands of clones are present, around 90% being singletons, with the ten largest covering under 3.5%. The ends lost 4 bases at V and 5 bases at J; junction bases unmatched: 12. The CDR3 contains 16 residues. CDR1 is SNHLY and CDR2 is FYNNEI in the germline V gene. In its sample, this clone was seen once. The genes are TRBV2 and TRBJ2-7, with 9 bases lining up with TRBD2. This TCR came from a female donor with multiple sclerosis, enrolled in a pregnancy study. Sequenced material: CD8+ T cells from peripheral blood mononuclear cells, taken before pregnancy. CDR3: CASSAWGAGGGDEQYF. As DNA, the CDR3 is TGTGCCAGCAGTGCATGGGGAGCGGGGGGCGGGGACGAGCAGTACTTC. Supplemented by reference TRBV2 and TRBJ2-7, the full variable domain reads EPEVTQTPSHQVTQMGQEVILRCVPISNHLYFYWYRQILGQKVEFLVSFYNNEISEKSEIFDDQFSVERPDGSNFTLKIRSTKLEDSAMYFCASSAWGAGGGDEQYFGPGTRLTVT.